The T cell receptor (beta chain) described here comes from a study of PD-L1 blockade in urothelial cancer (dated by TCRdb to about 2017). Context from the whole study: Every patient began therapy at some point between 2013 and 2015 and was given atezolizumab 1,200 mg intravenously every 3 weeks. Blood samples were analyzed at two time points: 3 weeks after treatment start (second dose) and 6 weeks after treatment start. Twenty-five of 29 patients were identified as males with urothelial cancer of bladder origin, and a prior smoking history was reported by 18 of 29 patients. Blood samples gave median yields of around 140,000 T cells and 82,636 unique TCRs, along with a median clonality of 0.080. Durable clinical benefit was defined as a progression-free survival longer than 6 months, and TCR features were additionally tested against progression-free survival and overall survival. The study was an exploratory multi-omic analysis of somatic, immune and clinical correlates of response to PD-L1 blockade with atezolizumab in urothelial cancer. Some 29 patients had pretreatment blood TCR-seq, some 25 had at least one posttreatment blood collection, and some 25 had tumor TCR-seq. Durable clinical benefit was achieved by nine patients but not by the remaining 20. An ECOG performance status of 0 or 1 was recorded for the patients, and 0 to 3 prior chemotherapy regimens had been received by the patients. In the same patients who had TCR sequencing, pretreatment tumors also underwent whole exome sequencing and RNA sequencing. TCR sequencing covered pretreatment tumor samples and matched, serially collected peripheral blood taken before and after atezolizumab treatment. Results the study describes overall, beyond this receptor: At 3 weeks after the start of treatment, tumor-associated TCR clones in peripheral blood had expanded more in patients with durable benefit (n of about 22, p = 0.022). Improved progression-free and overall survival was found to be associated with pretreatment peripheral blood TCR clonality below the median. Small sample size (n ≈ 27) and many exploratory analyses mean the results are intended to be hypothesis-generating.

The sample holds one count of this clone. What antigen it recognizes has not been identified. No base-level quality is on record; no much larger clone is a single base apart. Synthetic TCR analog templates were spiked into each PCR to estimate absolute template abundance from read counts. The immunoSEQ assay used bias-controlled V and J gene primers to amplify TCRbeta CDR3 regions from genomic DNA. Sequencing of rearranged TCRbeta segments was done at approximately 20X coverage. On the study's bioinformatics: Sequencing errors were corrected by clustering, and CDR3s were annotated against IMGT so that V, D and J genes could be assigned. Only productive TCRbeta rearrangements were used in downstream analyses, excluding out-of-frame or stop-codon sequences. Clonality was calculated as one minus the Shannon entropy normalized by the log of the number of unique productive sequences. Clones differing between time points or between blood and tumor were identified using Fisher's exact test with Benjamini-Hochberg correction, with an adjusted p below 0.01 applied as the threshold. This is the immuneACCESS table as TCRdb keeps it, with only in-frame sequences that have V and J called. A part of the clones is gone; compared with another copy, unresolved V genes explain less than half, and the rest is unexplained. The V and J calls and the clone size are those of that table, but D and trimming were determined from the DNA. Recorded for this sample are some 120,000 clones; more than 85% of them occurred a single time. The ten largest clones take up around 1.7% of the sample.

The sample's time point label, in plain terms: peripheral blood 6 weeks after treatment start. The cohort comprised nearly 30 patients with locally advanced or metastatic urothelial carcinoma treated at Memorial Sloan Kettering on a trial protocol. Peripheral blood mononuclear cells were collected from each patient pretreatment and during treatment, giving between 1 and 8 total time points per patient. The Qiagen DNeasy Blood extraction kit was used to purify genomic DNA from total PBMCs and from tumor samples. PBMCs were collected pretreatment and during treatment and were isolated and stored as previously described. V loses 0 bases, J loses 4 bases, and the germline ends lie 9 bases apart. Including the terminal cysteine and phenylalanine, the CDR3 comprises 14 residues. Of the read, only the CDR3 DNA is kept; its 42 bases are in frame from base 1. CDR1 and CDR2 are drawn from the germline V gene: SGHRS, YFSETQ.

The sample in question was PBMCs, obtained around atezolizumab (anti-PD-L1) treatment. This sequence was found in a man between 60 and 75 years old with urothelial cancer. The receptor chain draws on TRBV5-1 and TRBJ2-3, with a tentative D gene TRBD1 over 5 matching bases. The nucleotide sequence reads as follows: TGCGCCAGCAGCTTGGCCAGGGCCGCAGATACGCAGTATTTT. It translates as CASSLARAADTQYF. When the CDR3 is completed using the reference TRBV5-1 and TRBJ2-3 genes on either side, the full variable domain is KAGVTQTPRYLIKTRGQQVTLSCSPISGHRSVSWYQQTPGQGLQFLFEYFSETQRNKGNFPGRFSGRQFSNSRSEMNVSTLELGDSALYLCASSLARAADTQYFGPGTRLTVL.